These T cell receptor beta chains were read from a single sample in a study of PD-L1 blockade in urothelial cancer. Using immunoSEQ multiplex PCR, the repertoire was profiled, and TCRdb retains in-frame clones only, with some absent. The sample includes about 76,000 clones, 85% to 90% seen only once; the top ten take approximately 4.5%. The specimen comprised PBMCs, sampled around atezolizumab (anti-PD-L1) treatment. Receptors were obtained from a man aged 65 to 85 with urothelial cancer. Both conserved end residues are part of each CDR3. A D gene is named only where the DNA matches it firmly. Only part of the rows carry a size: once, few, many, or a class if the clone is expanded.

D gene	V gene	J gene	clone size	CDR3 DNA	CDR3 protein
NA	TRBV9	TRBJ2-5	NA	TGTGCCAGCAGCGTAGATGGTGGTGAGGGCTCCCAGTACTTC	CASSVDGGEGSQYF
NA	TRBV2	TRBJ2-2	NA	TGTGCCAGCAGTGGTGGAGTGCTGAGGACCGGGGAGCTGTTTTTT	CASSGGVLRTGELFF
TRBD1	TRBV9	TRBJ1-2	NA	TGTGCCAGCAGCGGCCGACAGGGGCATGGCTACACCTTC	CASSGRQGHGYTF
NA	TRBV7-7	TRBJ2-2	NA	TGTGCCAGCAGCTTAGGAGGCACCGGGGAGCTGTTTTTT	CASSLGGTGELFF
NA	TRBV6-7	TRBJ2-1	NA	TGTGCCAGCAGTTACTCGCCGAGGCTAGCCTACAATGAGCAGTTCTTC	CASSYSPRLAYNEQFF
TRBD1	TRBV19	TRBJ1-1	NA	TGTGCCAGTAGTATTTTGCCAGGGGGCCTCACTGAAGCTTTCTTT	CASSILPGGLTEAFF
TRBD2	TRBV9	TRBJ2-7	NA	TGTGCCAGCAGCACCTTAGCGGGAGGGCACGAGCAGTACTTC	CASSTLAGGHEQYF
TRBD2	TRBV5-1	TRBJ2-3	NA	TGCGCCAGCAGCCCAAGAGTTGGCGGGAGTGCAGATACGCAGTATTTT	CASSPRVGGSADTQYF
TRBD2	TRBV25-1	TRBJ2-5	NA	TGTGCCAGCAGTGCAATAGCGGGAGGGAATCAAGAGACCCAGTACTTC	CASSAIAGGNQETQYF
NA	TRBV10-2	TRBJ2-4	NA	TGCGCCAGCAGGCCTGGGGGCGTGGGAGCCAAAAACATTCAGTACTTC	CASRPGGVGAKNIQYF
NA	TRBV6-1	TRBJ2-7	NA	TGTGCCAGCAAGAACAGTGTCAGCTCCTACGAGCAGTACTTC	CASKNSVSSYEQYF
NA	TRBV5-4	TRBJ1-2	NA	TGTGCCAGCCGAGCAGGACAGACAAAGCCAGCTAACTATGGCTACACCTTC	CASRAGQTKPANYGYTF
TRBD1	TRBV15	TRBJ1-1	NA	TGTGCCACCGGGGGGCAGGGGGACACTGAAGCTTTCTTT	CATGGQGDTEAFF
TRBD2	TRBV9	TRBJ2-2	NA	TGTGCCAGCAGCGATGGGACTATTGCCGGGGAGCTGTTTTTT	CASSDGTIAGELFF
NA	TRBV7-8	TRBJ2-6	NA	TGTGCCAGCAGCTTAGGGACAGGGACTAACTCTGGGGCCAACGTCCTGACTTTC	CASSLGTGTNSGANVLTF
NA	TRBV21-1	TRBJ1-5	NA	TGTGCCAGCGGCAGAAGGAGAAATCAGCCCCAGCATTTT	CASGRRRNQPQHF
TRBD2	TRBV6-6	TRBJ2-7	NA	TGTGCCAGCAGTCGGACTAGCGGGAGCAGGTACGAGCAGTACTTC	CASSRTSGSRYEQYF
NA	TRBV5-5	TRBJ1-4	NA	TGTGCCAGCAGCCCCCTTAACGGTGCAACTAATGAAAAACTGTTTTTT	CASSPLNGATNEKLFF
TRBD1	TRBV19	TRBJ1-5	NA	TGTGCCAGTAAGAGGGCAGCGGGGAGGAACGCCGGGACAGGGGTCTATCAGCCCCAGCATTTT	CASKRAAGRNAGTGVYQPQHF
NA	TRBV11-2	TRBJ1-3	NA	TGTGCCAGCAGCTCGTCAGGGATAAGGACTGGAAACACCATATATTTT	CASSSSGIRTGNTIYF
TRBD2	TRBV18	TRBJ2-5	NA	TGTGCCAGCTCACGGCTTGGGCCCACAGGCGGGGGACTCCAAGAGACCCAGTACTTC	CASSRLGPTGGGLQETQYF
TRBD1	TRBV9	TRBJ2-7	NA	TGTGCCAGCAGCGTAGGGGACAGGGGGCGAAGTGACGAGCAGTACTTC	CASSVGDRGRSDEQYF
NA	TRBV15	TRBJ2-1	NA	TGTGCCACCAGCAGAGATCGGGGTCCCAATGAGCAGTTCTTC	CATSRDRGPNEQFF
NA	TRBV6-5	TRBJ2-7	NA	TGTGCCAGCAGTTACGCGGACTTTTATAGCTCCTACGAGCAGTACTTC	CASSYADFYSSYEQYF
TRBD1	TRBV15	TRBJ2-2	NA	TGTGCCACCAAGGGGGACAGGGTCCCCGGGGAGCTGTTTTTT	CATKGDRVPGELFF
NA	TRBV19	TRBJ2-7	NA	TGTGCCAGTAGTATCCAGGTTTACTACGAGCAGTACTTC	CASSIQVYYEQYF
NA	TRBV7-9	TRBJ2-3	NA	TGTGCCAGCAGCTTATACGAGCGGGGCACAGATACGCAGTATTTT	CASSLYERGTDTQYF
TRBD1	TRBV5-1	TRBJ2-2	NA	TGCGCCAGCAGAGGGGGACAGGGCGACACCGGGGAGCTGTTTTTT	CASRGGQGDTGELFF
NA	TRBV4-1	TRBJ2-3	NA	TGCGCCAGCAGGGTATCGACTAGCACAGATACGCAGTATTTT	CASRVSTSTDTQYF
TRBD2	TRBV4-2	TRBJ2-7	NA	TGTGCCAGCAGCCAAGATTGGACTAGCGGCGCCCTTGGAGAGCAGTACTTC	CASSQDWTSGALGEQYF
TRBD2	TRBV7-9	TRBJ2-2	NA	TGTGCCAGCATCACTAGCGGGAGGGCCGAAGGGGAGCTGTTTTTT	CASITSGRAEGELFF
NA	TRBV6-5	TRBJ1-2	NA	TGTGCCAGCAGCCGAAAGCCGGGAGGTAACTATGGCTACACCTTC	CASSRKPGGNYGYTF
NA	TRBV5-1	TRBJ2-7	NA	TGCGCCAGCAGCTTGGGACTAGTCCCAGGGTCCTACGAGCAGTACTTC	CASSLGLVPGSYEQYF
NA	TRBV5-6	TRBJ2-5	NA	TGTGCCAGCAGCCCCAATGTTAAGGGCGGGTTCCAAGAGACCCAGTACTTC	CASSPNVKGGFQETQYF
NA	TRBV19	TRBJ1-5	NA	TGTGCCAGTAGTAGTGGGCGGCCCCAGCATTTT	CASSSGRPQHF
NA	TRBV7-3	TRBJ1-1	NA	TGTGCCAGCAGCTCGAGGTTGAACACTGAAGCTTTCTTT	CASSSRLNTEAFF
TRBD1	TRBV5-1	TRBJ1-2	once	TGCGCCAGCAGCCCGGGACAGCGGAGAGGCTATGGCTACACCTTC	CASSPGQRRGYGYTF
TRBD2	TRBV9	TRBJ2-3	NA	TGTGCCAGCACCTTAGCGGGTTTGACAGATACGCAGTATTTT	CASTLAGLTDTQYF
NA	TRBV10-2	TRBJ2-5	NA	TGCGCCAGCAGCCCCCCGGGGGGCCTTGGGGAGACCCAGTACTTC	CASSPPGGLGETQYF
NA	TRBV5-1	TRBJ1-1	NA	TGCGCCACGAAGCGGGGCACGAACACTGAAGCTTTCTTT	CATKRGTNTEAFF
NA	TRBV2	TRBJ1-1	NA	TGTGCCAGCAGTCTCACCCAGGGGTATACTGAAGCTTTCTTT	CASSLTQGYTEAFF
NA	TRBV5-5	TRBJ2-2	NA	TGTGCCAGCAGCTTGGCGTATACCGGGGAGCTGTTTTTT	CASSLAYTGELFF
NA	TRBV28	TRBJ2-5	NA	TGTGCCAGCAGTTCGCCAGGATTTGGACAGTACTTC	CASSSPGFGQYF
TRBD1	TRBV5-1	TRBJ2-2	few	TGCGCCAGCAGCCCCGGACAGGGATTATCCGGGGAGCTGTTTTTT	CASSPGQGLSGELFF
NA	TRBV20-1	TRBJ2-1	NA	TGCAGTGCCTGGGACTCCAATGAGCAGTTCTTC	CSAWDSNEQFF
NA	TRBV9	TRBJ2-3	NA	TGTGCCAGCAGCGTAATCACACAGGATACGCAGTATTTT	CASSVITQDTQYF
TRBD2	TRBV28	TRBJ2-7	NA	TGTGCCAGCAGTTTATCGCCCCTAGCGGGCGCCGCTAACGAGCAGTACTTC	CASSLSPLAGAANEQYF
NA	TRBV2	TRBJ2-7	once	TGTGCCAGCCATGACACGGGAGTCAACGAGCAGTACTTC	CASHDTGVNEQYF
NA	TRBV6-6	TRBJ1-4	NA	TGTGCCAGCAGTTTCGGCAGACTTAATGAAAAACTGTTTTTT	CASSFGRLNEKLFF
NA	TRBV5-4	TRBJ1-1	NA	TGTGCCAGCAGCTTCGACAGCCTCGCCGCTGAAGCTTTCTTT	CASSFDSLAAEAFF